This is a list of T cell receptor beta chains from one sample in a study of blood T cell repertoires in COVID-19. Generated by immunoSEQ multiplex PCR, the TCRdb table keeps only in-frame clones and is missing some. This sample has 210,000 or so clones, with roughly four fifths found just once. Sequencing input: peripheral blood. The receptors originated from a man aged 50 to 59 who had recovered from COVID-19. CDR3s include the opening cysteine and the closing phenylalanine or tryptophan. Fields, in order: CDR3 length, V gene, clone size, J gene, D gene, CDR3 protein, CDR3 DNA. The D gene is left open where the match is weak. Clone size, where shown, is once, few, many, or a class for clones that have expanded.

>16|TRBV19|.|TRBJ2-7|TRBD2
CASRPTSGVLRHEQYF
TGTGCCAGTAGGCCTACTAGCGGGGTCTTGCGGCACGAGCAGTACTTC
>16|TRBV30|.|TRBJ2-1|TRBD2
CAWTTGGGSSYNEQFF
TGTGCCTGGACCACCGGGGGGGGTTCCTCCTACAATGAGCAGTTCTTC
>15|TRBV14|.|TRBJ2-5|TRBD2
CASSPLLAGQETQYF
TGTGCCAGCAGCCCGTTGCTAGCGGGACAAGAGACCCAGTACTTC
>17|TRBV21-1|.|TRBJ2-7|.
CASTLIKGEGSTYEQYF
TGTGCCAGCACCCTAATAAAGGGGGAGGGCTCCACTTACGAGCAGTACTTC
>19|TRBV10-1|few|TRBJ2-7|TRBD1
CASSGGRSPDRGRSYEQYF
TGCGCCAGCAGTGGGGGGAGGTCCCCGGACAGGGGGCGGTCGTACGAGCAGTACTTC
>12|TRBV5-4|.|TRBJ2-1|.
CASSTDTNEQFF
TGTGCCAGCAGCACTGACACCAACGAGCAGTTCTTC
>15|TRBV6-5|.|TRBJ1-1|.
CASSYLPTGSYEAFF
TGTGCCAGCAGTTACCTCCCTACGGGATCCTATGAAGCTTTCTTT
>17|TRBV24-1|.|TRBJ1-2|.
CATSTSTSLRELGGYTF
TGTGCCACCAGCACTAGCACCTCCCTCAGGGAATTGGGGGGCTACACCTTC
>14|TRBV11-1|.|TRBJ2-7|TRBD2
CASSPRGLLYEQYF
TGTGCCAGCAGCCCTCGGGGACTACTCTACGAGCAGTACTTC
>15|TRBV2|.|TRBJ1-5|TRBD1
CASSEAEGATQPQHF
TGTGCCAGCAGTGAAGCGGAGGGGGCTACTCAGCCCCAGCATTTT
>16|TRBV7-6|.|TRBJ2-3|TRBD2
CASSKLSGGGTDTQYF
TGTGCCAGCAGCAAACTTAGCGGGGGTGGCACAGATACGCAGTATTTT
>15|TRBV5-5|few|TRBJ2-3|.
CASSSPGQSTDTQYF
TGTGCCAGCAGCTCACCGGGACAAAGCACAGATACGCAGTATTTT
>12|TRBV5-1|once|TRBJ2-5|.
CASSSGEETQYF
TGCGCCAGCAGCTCCGGGGAAGAGACCCAGTACTTC
>14|TRBV4-1|.|TRBJ2-7|.
CASSQGTYSYEQYF
TGCGCCAGCAGCCAAGGGACTTACTCCTACGAGCAGTACTTC
>16|TRBV18|.|TRBJ2-3|.
CASSITRLQGPDTQYF
TGTGCCAGCTCAATTACCCGGTTACAGGGTCCAGATACGCAGTATTTT
>15|TRBV7-9|.|TRBJ2-1|TRBD2
CASRVGTRTSNEQFF
TGTGCCAGCAGGGTTGGGACTAGAACCTCTAATGAGCAGTTCTTC
>15|TRBV14|.|TRBJ2-7|TRBD2
CASSQDLIAGDEQYF
TGTGCCAGCAGCCAAGATCTAATAGCGGGAGACGAGCAGTACTTC
>15|TRBV11-3|few|TRBJ1-2|TRBD1
CASSSGQEANYGYTF
TGTGCCAGCAGCTCCGGACAGGAGGCTAACTATGGCTACACCTTC
>17|TRBV4-2|many|TRBJ1-4|.
CASRGIGEGSVWEKLFF
TGTGCCAGCAGGGGGATAGGAGAGGGCTCGGTTTGGGAAAAACTGTTTTTT
>13|TRBV6-6|.|TRBJ2-2|.
CASSYSFTGELFF
TGTGCCAGCAGTTACTCCTTCACCGGGGAGCTGTTTTTT
>17|TRBV7-9|.|TRBJ2-7|TRBD2
CASSLSGSGTSLWEQYF
TGTGCCAGCAGCCTATCGGGTAGCGGGACCTCCCTGTGGGAGCAGTACTTC
>13|TRBV6-5|.|TRBJ1-4|.
CASSSQGGEKLFF
TGTGCCAGCAGTTCGCAGGGAGGTGAAAAACTGTTTTTT
>17|TRBV28|.|TRBJ2-7|.
CASSPYGMDLLGPEQYF
TGTGCCAGCAGCCCGTACGGGATGGACCTTCTTGGTCCCGAGCAGTACTTC
>14|TRBV9|.|TRBJ2-7|.
CASSVGVGTYEQYF
TGTGCCAGCAGCGTAGGGGTAGGGACTTACGAGCAGTACTTC
>15|TRBV5-4|.|TRBJ2-7|TRBD2
CASSLSGRSDYEQYF
TGTGCCAGCAGCCTTAGCGGGAGATCCGACTACGAGCAGTACTTC
>12|TRBV14|.|TRBJ2-5|.
CASSQFKETQYF
TGTGCCAGCAGCCAATTCAAAGAGACCCAGTACTTC
>18|TRBV7-3|.|TRBJ2-6|TRBD1
CASSLLPRGQDGANVLTF
TGTGCCAGCAGCTTATTGCCCCGCGGACAGGACGGGGCCAACGTCCTGACTTTC
>15|TRBV6-2/TRBV6-3|.|TRBJ2-7|TRBD2
CASSYSGTSGYEQYF
TGTGCCAGCAGTTACAGTGGGACTAGCGGGTACGAGCAGTACTTC
>15|TRBV7-9|few|TRBJ2-1|TRBD1
CASSLMGQANNEQFF
TGTGCCAGCAGCTTAATGGGACAGGCTAACAATGAGCAGTTCTTC
>13|TRBV28|.|TRBJ2-3|TRBD2
CASSSRTSGRQYF
TGTGCCAGCAGTTCCCGGACTAGCGGGAGGCAGTATTTT
>14|TRBV27|.|TRBJ2-7|TRBD2
CASRKRGGAYEQYF
TGTGCCAGCAGGAAGCGGGGAGGAGCGTACGAGCAGTACTTC
>15|TRBV6-6|.|TRBJ1-6|.
CASRRNRDGNSPLHF
TGTGCCAGCAGACGGAACAGGGACGGAAATTCACCCCTCCACTTT
>12|TRBV21-1|once|TRBJ1-1|.
CASSSRQVWTFF
TGTGCCAGCAGCTCCCGACAGGTTTGGACTTTCTTT
>16|TRBV2|.|TRBJ2-1|TRBD2
CASSTGTSALYNEQFF
TGTGCCAGCAGTACCGGGACTAGCGCATTATACAATGAGCAGTTCTTC
>13|TRBV9|.|TRBJ2-2|.
CASSPRGGGELFF
TGTGCCAGCAGCCCCAGGGGTGGCGGGGAGCTGTTTTTT
>16|TRBV7-3|.|TRBJ2-2|TRBD2
CASSLPAGGVTGELFF
TGTGCCAGCAGCTTACCGGCGGGAGGGGTCACCGGGGAGCTGTTTTTT
>16|TRBV19|once|TRBJ2-2|TRBD1
CASSMTSGGGTGELFF
TGTGCCAGTAGTATGACTTCAGGGGGCGGGACCGGGGAGCTGTTTTTT